Shown below are 6 T cell receptor beta chains from a single sample sequenced in a study of T cell responses to AZD1222 COVID-19 vaccine. Profiled with immunoSEQ multiplex PCR; TCRdb holds only in-frame clones, not every one. The table has 130,000 or so clones, around 84% seen once. The sample consisted of peripheral blood, taken on day 0 of AZD1222 vaccination. These receptors were taken from an adult in good health.

The rearrangement links TRBV7-2 to TRBJ1-2, with 12 bases aligning to TRBD1. Germline CDR1 and CDR2: SGHTA and FQGNSA. This CDR3 contains 18 residues. Trimming at V came to 5 bases and at J to 3 bases, leaving 13 bases not matched to a gene. CDR3 in amino acids: CASSTLGTGGPRDYGYTF. Written as DNA, the CDR3 is TGTGCCAGCAGCACACTCGGGACAGGGGGCCCCAGGGACTATGGCTACACCTTC.

The table lists this clone with a count of one. The chain employs TRBV5-1 and TRBJ2-1; 12 bases align to TRBD2. This CDR3 has 16 amino acids. Trimming took 0 bases from V and 6 from J; bases not matched to a gene: 4. CDR1 and CDR2 from the germline V gene are SGHRS and YFSETQ. The CDR3 bases are TGCGCCAGCAGCTTGGATCTAGCGGGAGGGGGCAATGAGCAGTTCTTC. Protein sequence: CASSLDLAGGGNEQFF.

The genes are TRBV3-1 (or the pseudogene TRBV3-2) and TRBJ1-2; unclear D gene. V was clipped by 3 bases and J by 0 bases, with 8 bases between them. CDR3 length equals 14 residues. Germline V gene lookup returns CDR1 LGHDT and CDR2 YNNKEL (reference sequence). The DNA for the CDR3 is TGTGCCAGCAGCCACGATTTCGCTAACTATGGCTACACCTTC. As protein: CASSHDFANYGYTF.

This clone was picked up one time. The chain recombines TRBV6-5 with TRBJ1-5; no clear D gene. In germline, CDR1 is MNHEY, CDR2 SVGAGI. The CDR3 runs to 13 residues. Trimming shortened V by 6 bases and J by 6 bases, and 12 bases separated the two germline ends. The CDR3 region has the DNA TGTGCCAGCAGGAGCTATTACGGTCAGCCCCAGCATTTT. Encoded protein: CASRSYYGQPQHF.

The V and J genes are TRBV9 and TRBJ2-7, with 9 bases aligning to TRBD2. The CDR3 length is 19 residues. The junction had 16 bases not matched to a gene; V was cut back by 3 bases and J by 0 bases. Germline V lookup: CDR1 SGDLS, CDR2 YYNGEE. The CDR3 sequence: CASSELIGSGRNSSYEQYF. The CDR3 DNA reads TGTGCCAGCAGCGAGCTTATTGGGAGCGGGAGGAACAGCTCCTACGAGCAGTACTTC.

This clone was counted a few times. The gene calls are TRBV7-9 and TRBJ1-1; D is undetermined. This CDR3 region has 14 residues. Trimming left V 2 bases short and J 8 bases short, with 15 bases between. Germline loops: CDR1 SEHNR, CDR2 FQNEAQ (reference sequence). The CDR3 region has the DNA TGTGCCAGCAGCTTATTTTCGGTGGCTTCCGAAGCTTTCTTT. Translated: CASSLFSVASEAFF.